The source of this T cell receptor (beta chain) is a study of T cells in Graves' hyperthyroidism and ophthalmopathy. The CDR3 consists of 16 residues. The J segment lost 8 bases and the V segment lost 0 bases, leaving 11 bases of the junction unmatched. The germline V gene has CDR1 MNHEY and CDR2 SVGAGI. On this clonotype itself: What it binds is unknown.

Broader study findings: Ophthalmopathy was predicted by the model a median of approximately six months ahead of onset. Most thyroid-expanded clonotypes above 0.001 were also found in blood.

Recently diagnosed hyperthyroidism of less than 2 months' duration affected patients aged 18 to 65. Exclusion of patients followed from uncontrolled infection, other autoimmune disease, pregnancy or lactation. There were TCR beta CDR3 regions amplified from RNA transcripts. HTBI primers were employed in a first-round RT-PCR of the TCR CDR3. TCRdb passed the multiplex PCR reads through MiXCR, listing each CDR3 protein once. The sample carries 270,000 or so distinct CDR3 sequences, about 15% recorded once. The source of this sequence is a woman aged 45 to 65 with Graves' hyperthyroidism that later progressed to Graves' ophthalmopathy. The sample taken for sequencing was blood. The J gene is TRBJ1-2, the V gene TRBV6-5; 8 bases are shared with TRBD1. The CDR3 nucleotides are TGTGCCAGCAGTTACTCCACTGCCGACAGGGGTGGCGGCTACACCTTC. Translating gives CASSYSTADRGGGYTF.